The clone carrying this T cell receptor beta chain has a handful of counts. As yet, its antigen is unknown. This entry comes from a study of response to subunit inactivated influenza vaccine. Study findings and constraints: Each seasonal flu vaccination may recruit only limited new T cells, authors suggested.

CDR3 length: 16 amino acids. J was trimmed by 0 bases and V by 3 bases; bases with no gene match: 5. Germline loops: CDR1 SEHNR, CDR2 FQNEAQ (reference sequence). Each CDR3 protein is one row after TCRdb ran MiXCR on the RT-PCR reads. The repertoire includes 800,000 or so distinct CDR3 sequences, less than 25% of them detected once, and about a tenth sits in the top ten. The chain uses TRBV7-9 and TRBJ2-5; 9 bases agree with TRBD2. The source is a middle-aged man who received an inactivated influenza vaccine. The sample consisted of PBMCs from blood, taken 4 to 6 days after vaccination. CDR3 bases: TGTGCCAGCAGCTTTGGCAGCGGGGGGTACCAAGAGACCCAGTACTTC. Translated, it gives CASSFGSGGYQETQYF.